This entry is about one T cell receptor beta chain. The record originates from a study of blood T cell repertoires in COVID-19. Study-level background: COVID-19 samples from acute and convalescent phases originated in the United States, Italy and Spain. Sources were T cells, B-cell-depleted T cells, or PBMCs; the material itself was cDNA or gDNA.

TCRdb keeps only in-frame clones here, not all; method: immunoSEQ multiplex PCR. The sample has some 130,000 clones, 70% to 85% seen once. The sequence was obtained from a man aged 60-69 years who had recovered from COVID-19. The sample was peripheral blood.

DNA of the CDR3: TGTGCCAGCAGTGAACGGACAGGCCTCTATAACTATGGCTACACCTTC. It is translated as CASSERTGLYNYGYTF. V and J are TRBV6-1 and TRBJ1-2; 7 nucleotides match TRBD1. There are 16 residues in the CDR3. Per germline, CDR1 MNHNS and CDR2 SASEGT. V gave up 2 bases and J gave up 1 base; unmatched junction bases: 7.